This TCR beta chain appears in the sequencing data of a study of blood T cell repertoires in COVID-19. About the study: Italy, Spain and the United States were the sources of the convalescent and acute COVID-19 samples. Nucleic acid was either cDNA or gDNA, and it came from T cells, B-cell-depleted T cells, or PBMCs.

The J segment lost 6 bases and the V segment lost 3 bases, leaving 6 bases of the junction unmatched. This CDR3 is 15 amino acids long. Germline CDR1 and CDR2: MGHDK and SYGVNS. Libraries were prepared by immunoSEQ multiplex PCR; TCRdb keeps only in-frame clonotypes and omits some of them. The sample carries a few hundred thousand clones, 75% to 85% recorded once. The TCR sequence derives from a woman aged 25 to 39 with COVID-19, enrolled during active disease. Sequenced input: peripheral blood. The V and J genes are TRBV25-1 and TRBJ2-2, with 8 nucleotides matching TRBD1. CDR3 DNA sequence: TGTGCCAGCAGTGATGGGGCAGGGGGCTCCGGGGAGCTGTTTTTT. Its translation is CASSDGAGGSGELFF. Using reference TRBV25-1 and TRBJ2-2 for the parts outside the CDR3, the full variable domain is EADIYQTPRYLVIGTGKKITLECSQTMGHDKMYWYQQDPGMELHLIHYSYGVNSTEKGDLSSESTVSRIRTEHFPLTLESARPSHTSQYLCASSDGAGGSGELFFGEGSRLTVL.